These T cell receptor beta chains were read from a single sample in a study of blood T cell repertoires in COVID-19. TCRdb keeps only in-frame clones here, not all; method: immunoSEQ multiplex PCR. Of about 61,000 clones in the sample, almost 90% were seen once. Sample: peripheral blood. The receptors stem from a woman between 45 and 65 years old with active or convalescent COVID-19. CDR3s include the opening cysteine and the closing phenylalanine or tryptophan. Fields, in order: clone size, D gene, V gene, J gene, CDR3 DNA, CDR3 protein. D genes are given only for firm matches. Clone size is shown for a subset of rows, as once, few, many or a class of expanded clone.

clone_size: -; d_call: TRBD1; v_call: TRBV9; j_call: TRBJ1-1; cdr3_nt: TGTGCCAGCAGCGTAGGGACAGGGAACACTGAAGCTTTCTTT; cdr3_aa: CASSVGTGNTEAFF
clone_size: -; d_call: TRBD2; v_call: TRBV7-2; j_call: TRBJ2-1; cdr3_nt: TGTGCCAGCAGCTCCCCCGATGAGGGACTAGCGGGTCATGAGCAGTTCTTC; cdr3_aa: CASSSPDEGLAGHEQFF
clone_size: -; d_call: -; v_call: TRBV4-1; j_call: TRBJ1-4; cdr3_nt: TGCGCCACCCGACAAACAACTAATGAAAAACTGTTTTTT; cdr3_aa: CATRQTTNEKLFF
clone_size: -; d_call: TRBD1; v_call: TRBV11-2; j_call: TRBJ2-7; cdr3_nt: TGTGCCAGCAGCACACGACAGGGTAACGAGCAGTACTTC; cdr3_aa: CASSTRQGNEQYF
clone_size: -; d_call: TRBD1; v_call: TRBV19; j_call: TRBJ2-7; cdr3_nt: TGTGCCAGTAGTATTGCCGGGACAGGGGCCTACGAGCAGTACTTC; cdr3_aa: CASSIAGTGAYEQYF
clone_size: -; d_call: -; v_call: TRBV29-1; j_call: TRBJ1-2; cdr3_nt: TGCAGCGCCATATCGATGGGACAAGGGAACTATGGCTACACCTTC; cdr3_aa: CSAISMGQGNYGYTF
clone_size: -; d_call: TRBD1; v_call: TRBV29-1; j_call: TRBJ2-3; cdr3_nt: TGCAGCGCCTCATACGGACAGGGGCGGACAGATACGCAGTATTTT; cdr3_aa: CSASYGQGRTDTQYF
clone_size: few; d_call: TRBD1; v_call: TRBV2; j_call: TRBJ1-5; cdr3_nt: TGTGCCAGCAGTTCCGGGACAGGGTCTATTTACCGCAATCAGCCCCAGCATTTT; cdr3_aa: CASSSGTGSIYRNQPQHF
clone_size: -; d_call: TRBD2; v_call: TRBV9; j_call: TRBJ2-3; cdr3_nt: TGTGCCAGCAGCGTAGAGCTAGCGGCTAGCACAGATACGCAGTATTTT; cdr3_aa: CASSVELAASTDTQYF
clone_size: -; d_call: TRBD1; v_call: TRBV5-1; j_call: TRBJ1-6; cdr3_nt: TGCGCCAGCAGCGACATACAGGGGCGGAATTCACCCCTCCACTTT; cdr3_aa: CASSDIQGRNSPLHF
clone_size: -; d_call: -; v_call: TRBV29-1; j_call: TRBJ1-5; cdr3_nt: TGCAGCGTTGTAGAACAGGGCCTGGATCAGCCCCAGCATTTT; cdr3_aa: CSVVEQGLDQPQHF
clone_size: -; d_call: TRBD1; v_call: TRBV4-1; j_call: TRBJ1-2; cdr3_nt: TGCGCCAGCAGCCAAGATTTGGGCGCAGGGGGATATGGCTACACCTTC; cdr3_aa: CASSQDLGAGGYGYTF
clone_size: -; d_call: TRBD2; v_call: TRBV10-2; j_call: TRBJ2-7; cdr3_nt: TGCGTCATGTGGACTAGCGCCTCCTACGAGCAGTACTTC; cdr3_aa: CVMWTSASYEQYF
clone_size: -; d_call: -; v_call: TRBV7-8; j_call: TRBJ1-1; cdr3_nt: TGTGCCAGCAGCTTAGGAGGGGGATCTGAAGCTTTCTTT; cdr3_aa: CASSLGGGSEAFF
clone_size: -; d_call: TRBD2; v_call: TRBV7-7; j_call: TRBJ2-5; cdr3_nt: TGTGCTAGCAGCTTAAGCAGCGGGAGTTTTGAGGAGACCCAGTACTTC; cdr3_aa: CASSLSSGSFEETQYF
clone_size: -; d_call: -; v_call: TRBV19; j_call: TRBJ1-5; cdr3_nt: TGTGCCAGTACAAGGGGTAACAATCAGCCCCAGCATTTT; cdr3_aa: CASTRGNNQPQHF
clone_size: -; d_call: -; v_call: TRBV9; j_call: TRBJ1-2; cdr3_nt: TGTGCCAGCAGCGTAGTATCCAACTATGGCTACACCTTC; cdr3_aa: CASSVVSNYGYTF
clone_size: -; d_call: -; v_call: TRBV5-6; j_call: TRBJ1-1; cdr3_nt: TGTGCCAGCAGCTTGGACAGCGAAGCTTTCTTT; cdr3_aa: CASSLDSEAFF
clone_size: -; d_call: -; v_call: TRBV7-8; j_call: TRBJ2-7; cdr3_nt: TGTGCCAGCAGCTTAGCGGGCAGGGGTTACGAGCAGTACTTC; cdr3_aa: CASSLAGRGYEQYF
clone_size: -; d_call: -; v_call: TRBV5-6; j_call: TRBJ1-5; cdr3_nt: TGTGCCAGCAGCTATAGGAGAGATCAGCCCCAGCATTTT; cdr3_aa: CASSYRRDQPQHF
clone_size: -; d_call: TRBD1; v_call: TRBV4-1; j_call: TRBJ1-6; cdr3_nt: TGCGCCAGCTCAACAGGGGGTGAGTCACCCCTCCACTTT; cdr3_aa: CASSTGGESPLHF
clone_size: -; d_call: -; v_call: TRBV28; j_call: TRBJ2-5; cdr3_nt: TGTGCCAGCAGTTTGTTAGAGGTGGAGACCCAGTACTTC; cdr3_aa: CASSLLEVETQYF
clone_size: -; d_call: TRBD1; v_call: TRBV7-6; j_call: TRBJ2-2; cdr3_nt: TGTGCCAGCAGCTTCCACAGGGGGGAGGCCACCGGGGAGCTGTTTTTT; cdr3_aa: CASSFHRGEATGELFF
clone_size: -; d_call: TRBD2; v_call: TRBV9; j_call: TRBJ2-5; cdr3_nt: TGTGCCAGCAGCCCCAGGGAGGGGCTGGAGACCCAGTACTTC; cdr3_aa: CASSPREGLETQYF
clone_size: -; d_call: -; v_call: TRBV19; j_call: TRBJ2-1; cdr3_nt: -; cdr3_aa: CASTSVTRNEQFF
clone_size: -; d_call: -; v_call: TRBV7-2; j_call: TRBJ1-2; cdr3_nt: TGTGCCAGCAGCTTAAAGGGAGGCTATGGCTACACCTTC; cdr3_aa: CASSLKGGYGYTF
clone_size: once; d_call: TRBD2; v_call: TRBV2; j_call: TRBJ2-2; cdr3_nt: TGTGCCAGCATGCGGACTAGCGGGAGTGCCGGGGAGCTGTTTTTT; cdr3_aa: CASMRTSGSAGELFF
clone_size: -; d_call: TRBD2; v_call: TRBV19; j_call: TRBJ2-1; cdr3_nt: TGTGCCAGTAGTATGGCTAGCGGGGTATACAATGAGCAGTTCTTC; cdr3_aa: CASSMASGVYNEQFF
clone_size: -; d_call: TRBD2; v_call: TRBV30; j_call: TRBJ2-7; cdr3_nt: TGTGCCTGGAGTGTTGCTAGCGGGACCCCAAGGGACGAGCAGTACTTC; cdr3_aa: CAWSVASGTPRDEQYF
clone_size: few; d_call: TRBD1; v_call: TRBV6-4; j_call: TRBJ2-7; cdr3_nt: TGTGCCAGCAGAGAGGGGGCCGGGGATTCCTACGAGCAGTACTTC; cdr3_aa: CASREGAGDSYEQYF
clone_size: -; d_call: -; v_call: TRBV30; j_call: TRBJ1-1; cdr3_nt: TGTGCCTGGAGTGCTACAGGGAAGACTGAAGCTTTCTTT; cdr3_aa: CAWSATGKTEAFF
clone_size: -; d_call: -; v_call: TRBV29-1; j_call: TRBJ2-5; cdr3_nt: TGCAGCGTTGAACCACAGGTCCGGGAGACCCAGTACTTC; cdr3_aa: CSVEPQVRETQYF
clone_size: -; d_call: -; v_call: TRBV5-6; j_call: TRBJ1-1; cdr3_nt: TGTGCCAGCAGCTTGGGGGCAGCCCATACTGAAGCTTTCTTT; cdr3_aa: CASSLGAAHTEAFF
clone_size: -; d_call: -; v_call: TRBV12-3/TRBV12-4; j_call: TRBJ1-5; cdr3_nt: TGTGCCAGCAGGACAGGAACCAATCAGCCCCAGCATTTT; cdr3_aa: CASRTGTNQPQHF
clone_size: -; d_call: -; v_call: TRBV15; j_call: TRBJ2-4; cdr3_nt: TGTGCCACCAGCAGCGGGCGGGATATCCAAAACATTCAGTACTTC; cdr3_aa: CATSSGRDIQNIQYF
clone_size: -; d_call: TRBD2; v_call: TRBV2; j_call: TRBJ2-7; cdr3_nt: TGTGCCAGCAGTGAAGGACTAGCGGGAGGACCCTACGAGCAGTACTTC; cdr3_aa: CASSEGLAGGPYEQYF
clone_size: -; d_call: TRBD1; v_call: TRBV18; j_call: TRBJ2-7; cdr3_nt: TGTGCCAGCTCCCTGGGACAGGAGGACGAGCAGTACTTC; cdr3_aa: CASSLGQEDEQYF
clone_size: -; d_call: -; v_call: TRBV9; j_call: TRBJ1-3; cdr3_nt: TGTGCCAGCAGCGTAGGGGCAGGGACTGGAAACACCATATATTTT; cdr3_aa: CASSVGAGTGNTIYF
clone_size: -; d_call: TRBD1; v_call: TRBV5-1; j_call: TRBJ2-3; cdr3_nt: TGCGCCAGCAGTCAGGGACAGAGCACAGATACGCAGTATTTT; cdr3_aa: CASSQGQSTDTQYF
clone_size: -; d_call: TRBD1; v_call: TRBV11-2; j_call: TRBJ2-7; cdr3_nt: TGTGCCAGCAGCTTAGCCCTGACAGGGGTTAGCTTTAAGGGGGAGCAGTACTTC; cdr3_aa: CASSLALTGVSFKGEQYF
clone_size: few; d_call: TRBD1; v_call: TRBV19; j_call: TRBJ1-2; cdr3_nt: TGTGCCAGTAGTATTCGACAGGGGGCTGGCGGCTACACCTTC; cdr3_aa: CASSIRQGAGGYTF
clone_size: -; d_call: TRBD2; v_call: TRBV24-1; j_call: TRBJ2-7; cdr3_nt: TGTGCCACCAGTGCGCCTAGCGGGACCTACGAGCAGTACTTC; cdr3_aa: CATSAPSGTYEQYF
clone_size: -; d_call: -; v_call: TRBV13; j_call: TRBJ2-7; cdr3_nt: TGTGCCAGCAGCTCCTCCCTTCCAAGCCGACAACAGAACTACGAGCAGTACTTC; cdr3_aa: CASSSSLPSRQQNYEQYF
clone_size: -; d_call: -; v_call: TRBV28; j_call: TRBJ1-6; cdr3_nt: TGTGCCAGCAGTTTAGATGGAGGCTTAAGATCACCCCTCCACTTT; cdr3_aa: CASSLDGGLRSPLHF
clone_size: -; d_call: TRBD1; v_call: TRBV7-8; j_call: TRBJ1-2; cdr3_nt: TGTGCCAGCAGCTTAGCGCAACAGGGGGCGAGAGGCTACACCTTC; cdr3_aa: CASSLAQQGARGYTF
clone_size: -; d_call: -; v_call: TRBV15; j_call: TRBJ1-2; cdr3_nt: TGTGCCACCAGCAGAGATGAGACAGCCGTCTATGGCTACACCTTC; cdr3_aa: CATSRDETAVYGYTF
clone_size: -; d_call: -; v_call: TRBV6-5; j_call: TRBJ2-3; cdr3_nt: TGTGCCAGCAGTTACTCAGGAGGAAGGACAGATACGCAGTATTTT; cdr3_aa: CASSYSGGRTDTQYF
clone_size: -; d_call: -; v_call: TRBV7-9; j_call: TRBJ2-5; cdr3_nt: TGTGCCAGCAGCCAGACAGTCCAAGAGACCCAGTACTTC; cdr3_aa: CASSQTVQETQYF
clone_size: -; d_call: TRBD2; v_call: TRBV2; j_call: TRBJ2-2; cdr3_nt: TGTGCCAGCAGTGCGCCAGAGACTAGCGGGAGTGTCACCGGGGAGCTGTTTTTT; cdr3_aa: CASSAPETSGSVTGELFF
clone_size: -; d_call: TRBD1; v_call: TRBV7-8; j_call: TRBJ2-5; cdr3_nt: TGTGCCAGCAGCTCTTCTACAGGGGGAGAGACCCAGTACTTC; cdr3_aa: CASSSSTGGETQYF